This T cell receptor (beta chain) was retrieved from a study of CD4+ T cells in melanoma (dated by TCRdb to 2022 to 2024). Regarding the study in general: Neoantigen-specific CD4+ T cells in human melanoma were investigated in the study. Study-wide conclusions, independent of this receptor: The report described a correlation between neoantigen-specific CD4+ T cells and the function of CD8+ T cells, macrophages and B cells. Neoantigen-specific CD4+ T cells in melanoma were reported to show diverse differentiation states.

Comment on this clone: No antigen is known for it. No quality values exist for individual bases; no much larger clone is one base distant.

The donors were people with melanoma. Library preparation used the immunoSEQ multiplex PCR assay. TCRdb retrieved this table from immuneACCESS and kept in-frame rearrangements only. Not all clones are present; in checked studies, unresolved V genes account for under half, and no reason is known for the remainder. For this sample there are some 50,000 clones; roughly 89% appear just once. The ten largest clones capture approximately 12% of the sample. The germline V gene (reference sequence) gives CDR1 as SEHNR and CDR2 as FQNEAQ. The CDR3 has 14 amino acids, counting the end cysteine and phenylalanine. The entry retains the CDR3 DNA only, 42 bases that are in frame from base 1. Unmatched junction bases come to 5, with V trimmed by 5 bases and J by 6 bases.

Sequenced input: peripheral blood. This clonotype was sampled from a human donor with melanoma. The V gene is TRBV7-9 and the J gene is TRBJ1-5; TRBD1 lines up with 9 middle nucleotides. This receptor has the CDR3 CASSLTGGGQPQHF. The DNA reads as follows: TGTGCCAGCAGCCTAACAGGGGGCGGTCAGCCCCAGCATTTT.